This TCR beta chain was found in a study of blood T cell repertoires in COVID-19 (dated by TCRdb to 2018 to 2021). For the wider study: Samples covering the acute and convalescent phases of COVID-19 were provided by collaborators in the United States, Italy and Spain. The prospective study material was composed of cDNA or gDNA derived from T cells, B-cell-depleted T cells, or PBMCs. Subjects who had been exposed to COVID-19, were actively infected with it, or had recovered from it provided the deeply sampled blood TCRbeta repertoires that made up the dataset. The repertoires were released in a freely available public database meant as a resource for research on the immune response to SARS-CoV-2. Samples came from the ongoing ImmuneRACE study (first 160 participants) plus 1,254 subjects from 6 global collaborators. A de-identified subject ID, COVID-19 status, age in years and sex were almost always included in the sample metadata. Where HLA class I and class II types were available, the types were taken from metadata supplied by the sample provider, not from assay-based typing.

As for this clone: Its recognized antigen is unknown. No qualities accompany the bases; no much larger clone lies one base away.

The paper as a whole reports these results and caveats: The amount of clinical and demographic metadata varied by source and participant and was provided uncurated.

From its cysteine to its phenylalanine, the CDR3 spans 14 amino acids. Just the 42-base CDR3 DNA is kept, in frame starting at base 1. TCRbeta CDR3 regions were amplified from genomic DNA by means of the immunoSEQ Assay, a bias-controlled multiplex PCR. Turning to the authors' computational methods: The number of nucleated cells in each sample was estimated by amplification of reference gene primers within the assay. To quantify the absolute abundance of each unique TCRbeta CDR3 rearrangement, sequence reads were collapsed and filtered. For each sample, productive Simpson clonality was calculated as the square root of Simpson's diversity index across productive rearrangements. TCRdb re-hosts the immuneACCESS table, in-frame sequences only. Its copies lack some clones; in the studies checked, an unresolved V gene accounts for under half of them, and the cause for the rest is not known. That table furnishes V, J and clone size, whereas the DNA furnished D and trimming. The sample table contains about 270,000 clones; only one count was recorded for 89% of them. Together, the top ten hold 2% to 2.5% of the sample.

Whole blood was collected in K2EDTA tubes by collaborating institutions according to the institutions' own protocols. For TCRbeta analysis, collaborator samples were shipped as frozen whole blood, as isolated PBMCs, or as DNA extracted from either sample type. The V gene is TRBV21-1 and the J gene is TRBJ2-3; the DNA was not used to check the table's D call, TRBD2. TRBV21-1 is a listed pseudogene. This TCR was recovered from a man between 50 and 59 years old with acute or convalescent COVID-19. Sequencing was done on a sample of peripheral blood. This receptor carries the CDR3 CASSGGDSADTQYF. The sequenced DNA is TGTGCCAGCAGCGGGGGGGATTCGGCAGATACGCAGTATTTT.